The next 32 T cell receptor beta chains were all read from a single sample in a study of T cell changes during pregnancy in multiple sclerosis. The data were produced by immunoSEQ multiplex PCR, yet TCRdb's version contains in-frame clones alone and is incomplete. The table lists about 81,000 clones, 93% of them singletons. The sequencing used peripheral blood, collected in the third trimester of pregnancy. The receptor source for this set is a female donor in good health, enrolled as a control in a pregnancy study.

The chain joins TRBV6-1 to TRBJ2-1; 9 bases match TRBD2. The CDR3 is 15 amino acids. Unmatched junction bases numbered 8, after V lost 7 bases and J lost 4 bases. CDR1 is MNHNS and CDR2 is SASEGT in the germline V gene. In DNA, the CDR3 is TGTGCCAGCATAGATCGACTAGCGGAATACAATGAGCAGTTCTTC. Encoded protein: CASIDRLAEYNEQFF.

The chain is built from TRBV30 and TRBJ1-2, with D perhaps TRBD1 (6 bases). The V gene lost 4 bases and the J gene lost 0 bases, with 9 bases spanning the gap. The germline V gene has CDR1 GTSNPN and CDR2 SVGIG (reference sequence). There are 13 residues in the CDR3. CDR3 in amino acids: CAWTDRANYGYTF. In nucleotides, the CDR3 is TGTGCCTGGACGGACAGAGCTAACTATGGCTACACCTTC.

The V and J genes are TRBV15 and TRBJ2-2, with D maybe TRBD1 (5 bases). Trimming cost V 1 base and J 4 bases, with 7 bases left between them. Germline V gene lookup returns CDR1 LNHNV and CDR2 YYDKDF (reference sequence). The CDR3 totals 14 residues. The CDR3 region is CATSRVDSTGELFF. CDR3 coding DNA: TGTGCCACCAGCAGAGTCGACAGCACCGGGGAGCTGTTTTTT.

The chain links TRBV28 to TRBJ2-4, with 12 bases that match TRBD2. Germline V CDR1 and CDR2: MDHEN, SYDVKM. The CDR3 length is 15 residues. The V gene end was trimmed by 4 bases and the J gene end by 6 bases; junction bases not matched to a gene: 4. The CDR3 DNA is TGTGCCAGCAGTTCTCCGACTAGCGGGGGAAACATTCAGTACTTC. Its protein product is CASSSPTSGGNIQYF.

Here the CDR3 DNA reads TGTGCCAGCAGCTACGGACAGGGAAATAATTCACCCCTCCACTTT. Translation: CASSYGQGNNSPLHF. This chain joins TRBV5-6 and TRBJ1-6, with 8 nucleotides matching TRBD1. CDR3 length: 15 residues. The V segment lost 3 bases and the J segment 5 bases; nucleotides outside the gene matches: 4. Germline-derived CDR1 and CDR2 are SGHDT and YYEEEE.

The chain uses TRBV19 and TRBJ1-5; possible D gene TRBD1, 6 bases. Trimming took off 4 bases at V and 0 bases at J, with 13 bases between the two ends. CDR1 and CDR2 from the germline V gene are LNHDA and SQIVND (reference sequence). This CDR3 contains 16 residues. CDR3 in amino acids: CASSTSGALSNQPQHF. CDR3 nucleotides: TGTGCCAGTAGTACCTCAGGGGCCCTTAGCAATCAGCCCCAGCATTTT.

CDR3 bases: TGTGCCAGCAGTGAAGGGACAGGGACCAATCAGCCCCAGCATTTT. Residues: CASSEGTGTNQPQHF. The chain links TRBV6-1 to TRBJ1-5; 8 positions agree with TRBD1. The CDR3 extends over 15 amino acids. CDR1 is MNHNS, CDR2 SASEGT, per germline. The trim removed 1 base at V and 3 bases at J, leaving 2 bases unmatched.

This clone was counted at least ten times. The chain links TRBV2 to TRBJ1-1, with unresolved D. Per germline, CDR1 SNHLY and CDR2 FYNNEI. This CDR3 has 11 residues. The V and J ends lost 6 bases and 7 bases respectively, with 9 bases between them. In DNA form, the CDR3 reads TGTGCCAGCAGCCCGTACAGTGAAGCTTTCTTT. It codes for CASSPYSEAFF.

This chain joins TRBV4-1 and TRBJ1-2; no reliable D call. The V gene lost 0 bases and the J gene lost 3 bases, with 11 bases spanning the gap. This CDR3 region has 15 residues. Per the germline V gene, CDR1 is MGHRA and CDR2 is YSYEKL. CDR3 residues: CASSQDAQLDYGYTF. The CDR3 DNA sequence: TGCGCCAGCAGCCAAGATGCACAGTTAGACTATGGCTACACCTTC.

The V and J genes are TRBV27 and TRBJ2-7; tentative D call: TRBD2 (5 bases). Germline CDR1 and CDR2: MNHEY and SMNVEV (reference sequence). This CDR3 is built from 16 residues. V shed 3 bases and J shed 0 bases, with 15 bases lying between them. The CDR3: CASSFRAAMSSYEQYF. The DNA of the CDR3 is TGTGCCAGCAGTTTTCGAGCGGCGATGAGCTCCTACGAGCAGTACTTC.

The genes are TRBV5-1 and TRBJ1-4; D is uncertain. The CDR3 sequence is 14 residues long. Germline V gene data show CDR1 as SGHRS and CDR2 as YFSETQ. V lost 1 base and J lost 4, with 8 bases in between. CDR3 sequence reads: CASSLQNLNEKLFF. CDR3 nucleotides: TGCGCCAGCAGCTTGCAGAACCTTAATGAAAAACTGTTTTTT.

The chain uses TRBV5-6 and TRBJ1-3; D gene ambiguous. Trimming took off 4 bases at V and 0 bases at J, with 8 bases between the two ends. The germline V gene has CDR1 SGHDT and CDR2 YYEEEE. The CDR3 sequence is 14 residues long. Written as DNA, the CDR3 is TGTGCCAGCAGCGCCGCTAGCTCTGGAAACACCATATATTTT. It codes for CASSAASSGNTIYF. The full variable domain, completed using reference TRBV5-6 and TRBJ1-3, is DAGVTQSPTHLIKTRGQQVTLRCSPKSGHDTVSWYQQALGQGPQFIFQYYEEEERQRGNFPDRFSGHQFPNYSSELNVNALLLGDSALYLCASSAASSGNTIYFGEGSWLTVV.

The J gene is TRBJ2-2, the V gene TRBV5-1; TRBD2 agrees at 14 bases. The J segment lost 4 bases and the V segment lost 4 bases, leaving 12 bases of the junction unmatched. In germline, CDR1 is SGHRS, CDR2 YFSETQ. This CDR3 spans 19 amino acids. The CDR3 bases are TGCGCCAGCAGCCTACAACCCGGACTAGCGGGAGGTTTCACCGGGGAGCTGTTTTTT. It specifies CASSLQPGLAGGFTGELFF.

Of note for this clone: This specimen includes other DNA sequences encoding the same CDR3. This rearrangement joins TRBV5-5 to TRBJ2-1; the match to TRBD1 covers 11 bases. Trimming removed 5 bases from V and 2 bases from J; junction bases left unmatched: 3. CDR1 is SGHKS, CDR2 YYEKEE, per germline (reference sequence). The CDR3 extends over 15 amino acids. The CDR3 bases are TGTGCCAGCAGAGGGGGACAGGGGGCCTACAATGAGCAGTTCTTC. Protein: CASRGGQGAYNEQFF.

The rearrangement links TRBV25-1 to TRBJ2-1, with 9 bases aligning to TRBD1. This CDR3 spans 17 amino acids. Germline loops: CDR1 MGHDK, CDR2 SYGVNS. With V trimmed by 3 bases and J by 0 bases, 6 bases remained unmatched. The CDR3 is CASSDPTGGGSYNEQFF. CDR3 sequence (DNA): TGTGCCAGCAGTGACCCGACAGGGGGGGGCTCCTACAATGAGCAGTTCTTC.

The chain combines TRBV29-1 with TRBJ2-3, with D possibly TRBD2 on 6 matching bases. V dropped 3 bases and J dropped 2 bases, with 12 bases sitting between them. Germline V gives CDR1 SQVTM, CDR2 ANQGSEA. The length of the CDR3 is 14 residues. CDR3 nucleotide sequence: TGCAGCGTTGACCCGGGAGATACCACAGATACGCAGTATTTT. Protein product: CSVDPGDTTDTQYF.

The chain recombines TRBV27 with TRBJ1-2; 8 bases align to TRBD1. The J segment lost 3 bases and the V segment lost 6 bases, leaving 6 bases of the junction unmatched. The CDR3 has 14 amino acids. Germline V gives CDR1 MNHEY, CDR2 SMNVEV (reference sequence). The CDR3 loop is CASRLLTGDYGYTF. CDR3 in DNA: TGTGCCAGCAGGCTTCTGACAGGGGACTATGGCTACACCTTC.

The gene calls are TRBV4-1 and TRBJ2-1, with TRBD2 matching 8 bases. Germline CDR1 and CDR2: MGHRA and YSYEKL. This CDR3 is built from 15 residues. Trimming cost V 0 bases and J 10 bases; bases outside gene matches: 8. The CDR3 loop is CASSQDRAGGREQFF. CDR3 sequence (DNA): TGCGCCAGCAGCCAAGATCGGGCGGGAGGAAGGGAGCAGTTCTTC.

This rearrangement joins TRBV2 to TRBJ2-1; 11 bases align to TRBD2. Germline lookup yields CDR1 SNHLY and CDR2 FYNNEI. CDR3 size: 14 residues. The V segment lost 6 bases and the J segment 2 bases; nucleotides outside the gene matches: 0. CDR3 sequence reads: CASRLAGAYNEQFF. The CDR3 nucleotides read TGTGCCAGCAGACTAGCGGGAGCCTACAATGAGCAGTTCTTC.

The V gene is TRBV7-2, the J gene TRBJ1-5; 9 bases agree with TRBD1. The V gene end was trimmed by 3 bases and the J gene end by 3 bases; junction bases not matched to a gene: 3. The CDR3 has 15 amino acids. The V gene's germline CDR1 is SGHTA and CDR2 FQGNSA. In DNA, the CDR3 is TGTGCCAGCAGCTTGACAGGGGGGAACAATCAGCCCCAGCATTTT. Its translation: CASSLTGGNNQPQHF.

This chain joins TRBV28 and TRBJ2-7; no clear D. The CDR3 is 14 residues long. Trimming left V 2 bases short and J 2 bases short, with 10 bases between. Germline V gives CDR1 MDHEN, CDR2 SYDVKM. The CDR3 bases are TGTGCCAGCAGTTTAGTCTCTGCGGCCTACGAGCAGTACTTC. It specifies CASSLVSAAYEQYF. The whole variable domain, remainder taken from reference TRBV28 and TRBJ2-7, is DVKVTQSSRYLVKRTGEKVFLECVQDMDHENMFWYRQDPGLGLRLIYFSYDVKMKEKGDIPEGYSVSREKKERFSLILESASTNQTSMYLCASSLVSAAYEQYFGPGTRLTVT.

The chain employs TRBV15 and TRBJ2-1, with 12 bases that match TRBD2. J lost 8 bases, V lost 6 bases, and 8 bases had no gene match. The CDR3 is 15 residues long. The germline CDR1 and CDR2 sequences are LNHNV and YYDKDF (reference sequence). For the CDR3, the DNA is TGTGCCACCAGTGACGGACTAGCGGGGAGGTATGAGCAGTTCTTC. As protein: CATSDGLAGRYEQFF.

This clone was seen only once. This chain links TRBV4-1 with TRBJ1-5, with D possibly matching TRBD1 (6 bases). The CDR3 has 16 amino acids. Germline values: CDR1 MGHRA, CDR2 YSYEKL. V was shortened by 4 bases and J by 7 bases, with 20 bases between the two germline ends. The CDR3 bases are TGCGCCAGCAGCCGAAAACCTGGGGGGGCTGAGCAGCCCCAGCATTTT. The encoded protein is CASSRKPGGAEQPQHF.

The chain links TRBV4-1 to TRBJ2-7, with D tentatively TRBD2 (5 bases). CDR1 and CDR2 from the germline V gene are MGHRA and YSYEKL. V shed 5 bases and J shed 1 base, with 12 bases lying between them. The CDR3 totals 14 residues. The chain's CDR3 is CASSSELASYEQYF. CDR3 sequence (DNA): TGCGCCAGCAGCTCTGAGCTAGCTTCCTACGAGCAGTACTTC.

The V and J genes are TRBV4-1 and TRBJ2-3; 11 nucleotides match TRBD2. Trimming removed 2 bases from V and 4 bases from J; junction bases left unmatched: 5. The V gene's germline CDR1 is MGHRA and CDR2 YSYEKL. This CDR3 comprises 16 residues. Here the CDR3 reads CASSQLAGGSPDTQYF. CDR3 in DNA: TGCGCCAGCAGCCAATTAGCGGGAGGGTCCCCAGATACGCAGTATTTT.

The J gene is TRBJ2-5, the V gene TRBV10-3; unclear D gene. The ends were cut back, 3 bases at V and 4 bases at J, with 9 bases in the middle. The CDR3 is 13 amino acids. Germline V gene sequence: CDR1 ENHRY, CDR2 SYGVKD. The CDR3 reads CAISDPDIETQYF. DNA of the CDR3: TGTGCCATCAGTGACCCAGACATAGAGACCCAGTACTTC.

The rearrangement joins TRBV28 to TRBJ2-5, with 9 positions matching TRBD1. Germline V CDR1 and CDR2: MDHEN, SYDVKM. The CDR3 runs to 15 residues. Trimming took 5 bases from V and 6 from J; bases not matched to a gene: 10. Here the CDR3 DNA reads TGTGCCAGCAGTAGGCGGACAGGGGAAGTACAGACCCAGTACTTC. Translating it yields CASSRRTGEVQTQYF.

The CDR3 DNA is TGTGCCAGCAGTTCGAGGGCTATCCGGGGTGGCAATCAGCCCCAGCATTTT. Its protein is CASSSRAIRGGNQPQHF. J is TRBJ1-5 and V is TRBV27; D uncertain. CDR1 is MNHEY and CDR2 is SMNVEV in the germline V gene (reference sequence). Trimming took off 4 bases at V and 2 bases at J, with 18 bases between the two ends. The CDR3 sequence is 17 residues long.

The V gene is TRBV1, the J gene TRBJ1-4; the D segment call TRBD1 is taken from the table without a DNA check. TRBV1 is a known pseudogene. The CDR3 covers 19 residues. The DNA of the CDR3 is TGCACCAGCAGCCAAGATCGTGAGACAGGGATTTTACCGGATGAAAAACTGTTTTTT. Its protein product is CTSSQDRETGILPDEKLFF.

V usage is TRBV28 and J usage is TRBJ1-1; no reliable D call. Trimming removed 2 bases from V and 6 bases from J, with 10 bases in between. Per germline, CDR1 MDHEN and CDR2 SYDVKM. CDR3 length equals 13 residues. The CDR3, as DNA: TGTGCCAGCAGTTTACGGGTTCCCGCTGAAGCTTTCTTT. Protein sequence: CASSLRVPAEAFF.

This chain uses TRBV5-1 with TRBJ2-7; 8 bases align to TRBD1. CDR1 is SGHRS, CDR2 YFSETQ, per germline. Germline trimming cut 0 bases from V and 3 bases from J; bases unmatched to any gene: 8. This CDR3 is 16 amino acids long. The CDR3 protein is CASSLGTGKDFYEQYF. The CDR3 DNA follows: TGCGCCAGCAGCTTGGGGACAGGGAAAGACTTCTACGAGCAGTACTTC.

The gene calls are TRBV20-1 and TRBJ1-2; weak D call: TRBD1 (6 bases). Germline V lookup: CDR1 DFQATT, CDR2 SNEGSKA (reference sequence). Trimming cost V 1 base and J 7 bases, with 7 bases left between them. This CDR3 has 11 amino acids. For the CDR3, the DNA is TGCAGTGCTAGAGGGGACACTGGCTACACCTTC. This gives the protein CSARGDTGYTF.